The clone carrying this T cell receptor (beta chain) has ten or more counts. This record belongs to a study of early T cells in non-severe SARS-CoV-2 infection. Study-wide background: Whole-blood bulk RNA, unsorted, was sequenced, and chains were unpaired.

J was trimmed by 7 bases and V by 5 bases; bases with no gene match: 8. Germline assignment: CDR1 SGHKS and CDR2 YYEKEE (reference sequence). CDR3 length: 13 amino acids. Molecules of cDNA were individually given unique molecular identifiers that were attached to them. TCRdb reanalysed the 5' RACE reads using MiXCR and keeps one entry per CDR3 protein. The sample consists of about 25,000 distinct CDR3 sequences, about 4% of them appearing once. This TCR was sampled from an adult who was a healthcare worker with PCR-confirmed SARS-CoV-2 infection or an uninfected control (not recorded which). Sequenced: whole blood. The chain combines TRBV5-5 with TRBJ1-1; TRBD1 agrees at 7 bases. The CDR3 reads CASRRGGGLEAFF. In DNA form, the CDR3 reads TGTGCCAGCAGACGGGGAGGGGGCCTTGAAGCTTTCTTT.